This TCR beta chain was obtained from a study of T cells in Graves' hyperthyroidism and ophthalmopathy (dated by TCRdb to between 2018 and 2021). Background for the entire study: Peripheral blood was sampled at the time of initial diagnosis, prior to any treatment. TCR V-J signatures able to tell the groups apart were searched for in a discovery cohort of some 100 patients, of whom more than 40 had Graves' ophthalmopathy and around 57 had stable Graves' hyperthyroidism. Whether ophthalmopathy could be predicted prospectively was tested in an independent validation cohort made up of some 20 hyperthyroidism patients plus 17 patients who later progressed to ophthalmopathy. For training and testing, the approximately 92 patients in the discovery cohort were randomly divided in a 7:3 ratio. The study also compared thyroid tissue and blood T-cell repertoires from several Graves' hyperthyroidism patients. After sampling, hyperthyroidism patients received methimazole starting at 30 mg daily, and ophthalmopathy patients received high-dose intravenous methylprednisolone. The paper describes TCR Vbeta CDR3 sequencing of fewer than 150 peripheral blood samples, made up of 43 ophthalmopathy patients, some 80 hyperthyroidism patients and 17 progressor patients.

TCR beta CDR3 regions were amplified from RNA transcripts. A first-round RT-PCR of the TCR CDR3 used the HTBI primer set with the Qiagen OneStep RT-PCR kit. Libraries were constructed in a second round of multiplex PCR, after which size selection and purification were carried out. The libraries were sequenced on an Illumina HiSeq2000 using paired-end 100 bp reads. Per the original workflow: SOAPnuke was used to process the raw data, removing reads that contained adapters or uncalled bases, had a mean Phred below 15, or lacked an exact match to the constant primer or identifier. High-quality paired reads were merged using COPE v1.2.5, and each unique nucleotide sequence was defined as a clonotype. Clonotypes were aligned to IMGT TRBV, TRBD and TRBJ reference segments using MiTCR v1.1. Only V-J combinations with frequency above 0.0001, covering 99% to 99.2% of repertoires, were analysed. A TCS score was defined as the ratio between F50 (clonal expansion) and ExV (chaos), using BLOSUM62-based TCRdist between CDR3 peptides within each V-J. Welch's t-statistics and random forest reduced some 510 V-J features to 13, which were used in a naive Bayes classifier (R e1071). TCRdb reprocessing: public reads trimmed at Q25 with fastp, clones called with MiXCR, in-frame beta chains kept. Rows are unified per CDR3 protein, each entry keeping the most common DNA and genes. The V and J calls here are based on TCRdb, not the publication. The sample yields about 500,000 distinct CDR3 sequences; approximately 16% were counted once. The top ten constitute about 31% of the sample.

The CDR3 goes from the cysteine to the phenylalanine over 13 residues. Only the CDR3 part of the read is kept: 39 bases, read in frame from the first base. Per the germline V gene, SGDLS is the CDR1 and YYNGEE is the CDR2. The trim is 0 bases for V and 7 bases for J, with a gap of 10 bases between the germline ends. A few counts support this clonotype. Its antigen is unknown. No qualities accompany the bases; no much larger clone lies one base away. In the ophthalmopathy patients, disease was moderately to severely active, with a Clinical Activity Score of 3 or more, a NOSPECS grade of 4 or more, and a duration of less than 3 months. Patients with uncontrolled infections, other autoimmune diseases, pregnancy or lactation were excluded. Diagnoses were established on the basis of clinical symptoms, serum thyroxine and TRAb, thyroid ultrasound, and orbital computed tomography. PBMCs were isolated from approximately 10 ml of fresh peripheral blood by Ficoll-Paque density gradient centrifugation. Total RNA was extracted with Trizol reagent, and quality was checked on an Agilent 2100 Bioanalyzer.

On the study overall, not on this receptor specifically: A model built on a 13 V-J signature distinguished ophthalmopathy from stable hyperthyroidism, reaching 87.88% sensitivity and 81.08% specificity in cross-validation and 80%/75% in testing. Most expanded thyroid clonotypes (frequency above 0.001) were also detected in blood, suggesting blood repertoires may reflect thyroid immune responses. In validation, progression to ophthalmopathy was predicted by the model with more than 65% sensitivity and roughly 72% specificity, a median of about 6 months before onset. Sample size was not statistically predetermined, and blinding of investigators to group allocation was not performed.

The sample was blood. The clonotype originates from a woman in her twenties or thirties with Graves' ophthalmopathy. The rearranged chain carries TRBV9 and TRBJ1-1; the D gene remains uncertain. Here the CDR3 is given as CASSVDGSNEAFF. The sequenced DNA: TGTGCCAGCAGCGTAGATGGAAGTAATGAAGCTTTCTTT.